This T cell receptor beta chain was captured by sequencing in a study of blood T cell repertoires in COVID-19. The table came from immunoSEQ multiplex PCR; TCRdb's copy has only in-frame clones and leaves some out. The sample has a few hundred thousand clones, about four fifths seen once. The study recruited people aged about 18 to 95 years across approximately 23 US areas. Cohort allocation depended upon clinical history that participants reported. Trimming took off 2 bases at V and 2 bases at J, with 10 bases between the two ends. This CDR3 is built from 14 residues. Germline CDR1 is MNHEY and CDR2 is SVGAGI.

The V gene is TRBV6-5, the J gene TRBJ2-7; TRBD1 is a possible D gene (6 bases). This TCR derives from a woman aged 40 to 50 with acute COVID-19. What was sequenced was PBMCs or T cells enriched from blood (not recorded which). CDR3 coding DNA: TGTGCCAGCAGTTACGGGGGCTCCCCCTACGAGCAGTACTTC. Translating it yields CASSYGGSPYEQYF.